This section outlines one T cell receptor beta chain sequence together with its context. This sample is part of a study of blood T cell repertoires in COVID-19. At the level of the study: The United States, Italy and Spain supplied acute and convalescent COVID-19 samples.

Source study methods: Estimated nucleated cell counts came from reference gene primer amplification. Generated by immunoSEQ multiplex PCR, the TCRdb table keeps only in-frame clones and is missing some. V and J calls and clone size follow that table, whereas D and trimming were derived from the DNA. The table lists more than 300,000 clones, over 70% of them singletons. Germline V gene sequence: CDR1 SGHAT, CDR2 FQNNGV. This CDR3 is 13 amino acids long. Trimming shortened V by 7 bases and J by 5 bases, and 14 bases separated the two germline ends. Source material: peripheral blood. This chain joins TRBV11-2 and TRBJ2-5, with a possible D match to TRBD2 (5 bases). This receptor was identified in a woman between 45 and 60 years old with COVID-19, enrolled during active disease. This CDR3 is CASTPRGSETQYF. The CDR3 DNA is TGTGCCAGCACCCCTCGGGGATCGGAGACCCAGTACTTC.